A single sample is the source of the 29 T cell receptor beta chains below, sequenced in a study of cytomegalovirus exposure and HLA in healthy donors. PCR primers comprised 60 Vbeta and 13 Jbeta primers. Method: immunoSEQ multiplex PCR; TCRdb's copy keeps in-frame clones and lacks some. Here the sample spans approximately 180,000 clones, around four fifths being singletons. Material: PBMCs. These receptors originate from a girl under 18 in good health and CMV-seropositive.

The rearrangement joins TRBV15 to TRBJ2-2; D uncertain. V gave up 1 base and J gave up 8 bases, with 5 bases separating them. The germline V gene has CDR1 LNHNV and CDR2 YYDKDF (reference sequence). The CDR3 loop spans 12 amino acids. The CDR3 region has the DNA TGTGCCACCAGCAGAGCTGAGGGGGAGCTGTTTTTT. Amino acids: CATSRAEGELFF.

The chain combines TRBV5-6 with TRBJ2-5; D is possibly TRBD1 (6 bases). Germline V gives CDR1 SGHDT, CDR2 YYEEEE. Between the trimmed V and J ends, which lost 0 bases and 3 bases, there was a span of 12 bases. The CDR3 extends over 15 amino acids. The CDR3 sequence is CASSLGINREETQYF. CDR3 in DNA: TGTGCCAGCAGCTTGGGAATAAACAGGGAAGAGACCCAGTACTTC.

This clone was recorded only once. The V and J genes are TRBV29-1 and TRBJ2-7; 11 nucleotides line up with TRBD1. In germline, CDR1 is SQVTM, CDR2 ANQGSEA. This CDR3 comprises 13 residues. V trimming: 1 base; J trimming: 9 bases; junction bases outside the gene matches: 5. This chain's CDR3 is CSVEGTGGGSQYF. The CDR3 DNA follows: TGCAGCGTTGAAGGGACAGGGGGCGGTTCGCAGTACTTC.

The rearrangement uses TRBV7-3 and TRBJ2-2; TRBD2 matches 7 bases. J lost 5 bases, V lost 1 base, and 4 bases had no gene match. CDR1 is SGHTA, CDR2 FQGTGA, per germline. The CDR3 is 15 residues long. As DNA, the CDR3 is TGTGCCAGCAGCTTAAGGGGGGGAATGACCGGGGAGCTGTTTTTT. This encodes CASSLRGGMTGELFF.

This clone turned up a few times. This chain links TRBV6-4 with TRBJ2-3; 8 nucleotides agree with TRBD1. This CDR3 is 15 amino acids long. CDR1 MRHNA and CDR2 SNTAGT come from the germline V gene. V was clipped by 10 bases and J by 2 bases; unmatched bases: 11. CDR3 DNA: TGTGCCACCCGGACCGGGACAGGAGACACAGATACGCAGTATTTT. Translation gives CATRTGTGDTDTQYF.

CDR3: CASSYGQGQETQYF. CDR3 nucleotide sequence: TGTGCCAGCAGTTACGGACAGGGGCAAGAGACCCAGTACTTC. The chain carries TRBV6-5 and TRBJ2-5, with TRBD1 matching 9 bases. Germline V gene data show CDR1 as MNHEY and CDR2 as SVGAGI. With V trimmed by 2 bases and J by 2 bases, 0 bases remained unmatched. This CDR3 region has 14 residues.

J is TRBJ2-3 and V is TRBV4-1; a possible D gene is TRBD2 (6 bases). The CDR3 runs 16 residues. CDR1 is MGHRA and CDR2 is YSYEKL in the germline V gene. V was shortened by 8 bases and J by 2 bases, with 20 bases between the two germline ends. CDR3 in DNA: TGCGCCAGCTTCCCAGGCCCAAGCGGGCCCACAGATACGCAGTATTTT. Translated: CASFPGPSGPTDTQYF.

The CDR3 sequence: CASSKRTEMSSGNTIYF. CDR3 nucleotide sequence: TGTGCCAGTAGTAAGAGGACAGAGATGAGCTCTGGAAACACCATATATTTT. V is TRBV19 and J is TRBJ1-3; weak D call: TRBD1 (6 bases). Germline CDR1 and CDR2: LNHDA and SQIVND (reference sequence). V shed 4 bases and J shed 0 bases, with 16 bases lying between them. The CDR3 consists of 17 residues.

The genes are TRBV7-8 and TRBJ2-2, with 11 bases that match TRBD2. This CDR3 spans 18 amino acids. The V gene end was trimmed by 5 bases and the J gene end by 2 bases; junction bases not matched to a gene: 10. The germline CDR1 and CDR2 sequences are SGHVS and FQNEAQ. CDR3 bases: TGTGCCAGCAGCAGATTAGCGGGGGGGATTATTAACACCGGGGAGCTGTTTTTT. As protein: CASSRLAGGIINTGELFF.

The CDR3 nucleotides read TGTGCCGTCCGGGACAGGGGGCCAAATGAGCAGTTCTTC. Translated, it gives CAVRDRGPNEQFF. The J gene is TRBJ2-1, the V gene TRBV11-3, with 12 bases identical to TRBD1. The CDR3 sequence is 13 residues long. Losses at the gene ends were 11 bases for V and 7 bases for J; bases not matched to a gene: 6. Germline assignment: CDR1 SGHNT and CDR2 YENEEA.

This clone was counted once. Germline and junction disagree at one end, which may indicate a read error. CDR3 residues: CASSPHLAGGNNEQFF. CDR3 coding DNA: TGTGCTAGCAGCCCCCATCTAGCGGGGGGAAACAATGAGCAGTTCTTC. The chain recombines TRBV7-7 with TRBJ2-1, with TRBD2 identical over 11 bases. Germline V gene sequence: CDR1 SSHAT, CDR2 FNYEAQ (reference sequence). The CDR3 length is 16 residues.

The chain joins TRBV6-5 to TRBJ1-6, with 10 bases aligning to TRBD1. The CDR3 spans 13 residues. The germline V gene encodes CDR1 MNHEY and CDR2 SVGAGI. J gave up 9 bases and V 5 bases, and 1 base lay outside the gene matches. CDR3 residues: CASSGQGGSPLHF. The DNA for the CDR3 is TGTGCCAGCAGTGGACAGGGGGGTTCACCCCTCCACTTT.

V is TRBV30 and J is TRBJ1-2, with TRBD1 matching 9 bases. Germline lookup yields CDR1 GTSNPN and CDR2 SVGIG (reference sequence). With 8 bases clipped from V and 4 bases from J, the junction kept 11 bases outside the gene matches. This CDR3 comprises 14 residues. CDR3 coding DNA: TGTGCCGGGGGACAGGGTTTATTTGGCTATGGCTACACCTTC. This translates into CAGGQGLFGYGYTF.

This rearrangement joins TRBV5-4 to TRBJ2-7; possibly TRBD1 for D (6 bases). The CDR3 extends over 12 amino acids. The V gene's germline CDR1 is SGHNT and CDR2 YYREEE (reference sequence). Trimming took 0 bases from V and 7 from J, leaving 8 bases between them. CDR3 coding DNA: TGTGCCAGCAGCTTGGGGGGGCGAGAGCAGTACTTC. This encodes CASSLGGREQYF.

This sequence joins TRBV27 and TRBJ1-2; weak D call: TRBD1 (5 bases). V was trimmed by 2 bases and J by 5 bases, leaving 12 bases between them. The germline CDR1 and CDR2 sequences are MNHEY and SMNVEV (reference sequence). The CDR3 runs to 14 residues. The CDR3 bases are TGTGCCAGCAGTTTAATCCCGGAGGGGTATGGCTACACCTTC. Protein: CASSLIPEGYGYTF.

The chain couples TRBV19 to TRBJ1-6; D is unresolved. Germline CDR1 and CDR2: LNHDA and SQIVND (reference sequence). With 5 bases removed from V and 0 bases from J, the gap between germline ends came to 8 bases. The CDR3 has 15 amino acids. CDR3 nucleotides: TGTGCCAGTAGTGATAGAGGCTCCTATAATTCACCCCTCCACTTT. Amino acids: CASSDRGSYNSPLHF.

J is TRBJ2-2 and V is TRBV25-1, with D possibly TRBD2 on 5 matching bases. Trimming took off 1 base at V and 3 bases at J, with 6 bases between the two ends. The CDR3 is made up of 14 amino acids. The germline V gene has CDR1 MGHDK and CDR2 SYGVNS. Here the CDR3 DNA reads TGTGCCAGCAGTGAATCGCGGGACACCGGGGAGCTGTTTTTT. It translates to CASSESRDTGELFF. Together with reference TRBV25-1 and TRBJ2-2, the CDR3 gives the full variable domain: EADIYQTPRYLVIGTGKKITLECSQTMGHDKMYWYQQDPGMELHLIHYSYGVNSTEKGDLSSESTVSRIRTEHFPLTLESARPSHTSQYLCASSESRDTGELFFGEGSRLTVL.

The rearrangement uses TRBV27 and TRBJ2-5, with D possibly being TRBD1 (7 bases). Germline lookup yields CDR1 MNHEY and CDR2 SMNVEV (reference sequence). V was shortened by 3 bases and J by 3 bases, with 20 bases between the two germline ends. The CDR3 runs 17 residues. The CDR3, as DNA: TGTGCCAGCAGTTTGGGGCCCCCAGGGGGAGGAGAAGAGACCCAGTACTTC. Amino acids: CASSLGPPGGGEETQYF.

The chain uses TRBV25-1 and TRBJ1-6; no firm D call. Deletions cut 5 bases from V and 10 bases from J, with 12 bases between. Looked up from germline, CDR1 is MGHDK and CDR2 is SYGVNS. This CDR3 comprises 13 residues. CDR3 protein: CASSRSEVSPLHF. CDR3 coding DNA: TGTGCCAGCAGTAGGTCTGAGGTCTCACCCCTCCACTTT.

J is TRBJ1-6 and V is TRBV21-1; no check of the table's D call, TRBD1, against the DNA was made. TRBV21-1 is a known pseudogene. CDR3 size: 19 residues. The CDR3 is CASSKAIGVRSSYNSPLHF. The CDR3 DNA follows: TGTGCCAGCAGCAAAGCTATAGGGGTCCGAAGCTCCTATAATTCACCCCTCCACTTT.

This chain links TRBV5-4 with TRBJ2-3; the match to TRBD2 covers 9 bases. Germline-derived CDR1 and CDR2 are SGHNT and YYREEE (reference sequence). The CDR3 is 16 amino acids. V dropped 4 bases and J dropped 2; count of bases not matched to a gene: 8. Here the CDR3 DNA reads TGTGCCAGCAGCCAAGCCGCGGGGGGGTTCACAGATACGCAGTATTTT. Encoded protein: CASSQAAGGFTDTQYF.

The chain couples TRBV12-5 to TRBJ2-5, with D possibly TRBD1 on 6 matching bases. The CDR3 has 16 residues. CDR1 and CDR2 from the germline V gene are LGHNT and FRNRAP. The V gene lost 4 bases and the J gene lost 2 bases, with 17 bases spanning the gap. CDR3 bases: TGTGCTAGTGGTTGGCCACCAGGGGAGATACAAGAGACCCAGTACTTC. Translating gives CASGWPPGEIQETQYF.

About this clone itself: This CDR3 is also generated by other DNA sequences in the sample. The rearrangement joins TRBV2 to TRBJ2-7; tentative D call: TRBD2 (5 bases). This CDR3 contains 11 residues. CDR1 and CDR2 (germline): SNHLY, FYNNEI. V was clipped by 6 bases and J by 2 bases, with 5 bases between them. This CDR3 is CASSGAYEQYF. For the CDR3, the DNA is TGTGCCAGCAGCGGGGCCTACGAGCAGTACTTC.

This clone appeared a few times. The rearrangement joins TRBV6-1 to TRBJ2-7, with D tentatively TRBD1 (5 bases). Germline values: CDR1 MNHNS, CDR2 SASEGT. The CDR3 spans 13 residues. V gave up 6 bases and J gave up 1 base, with 10 bases separating them. CDR3 residues: CASRLRDSYEQYF. The CDR3 nucleotides are TGTGCCAGCAGGCTCAGGGATTCCTACGAGCAGTACTTC.

The chain combines TRBV6-1 with TRBJ2-1, with TRBD1 as a possible D gene (6 bases). Germline V gene sequence: CDR1 MNHNS, CDR2 SASEGT. CDR3 length: 14 amino acids. V shed 5 bases and J shed 3 bases, with 11 bases lying between them. DNA for the CDR3: TGTGCCAGCAGTTATGAACAGGGCTACAATGAGCAGTTCTTC. This codes for CASSYEQGYNEQFF.

This chain uses TRBV29-1 with TRBJ2-1, with 11 bases that match TRBD2. CDR1 is SQVTM and CDR2 is ANQGSEA in the germline V gene. V was pared by 7 bases and J by 7 bases, with 12 bases of the junction left unmatched. The CDR3 covers 15 residues. CDR3 nucleotides: TGCAGCGCAGTGGCACTAGCGGGGGTTGGGAATGAGCAGTTCTTC. It yields the protein CSAVALAGVGNEQFF.

The rearrangement uses TRBV5-1 and TRBJ1-4; a weak D match, TRBD1 (6 bases). Trimming removed 0 bases from V and 5 bases from J, with 14 bases in between. The CDR3 is made up of 16 amino acids. Germline values: CDR1 SGHRS, CDR2 YFSETQ. CDR3 amino acids: CASSLEGEGGNEKLFF. In DNA form, the CDR3 reads TGCGCCAGCAGCTTGGAAGGGGAGGGGGGCAATGAAAAACTGTTTTTT.

This chain links TRBV6-6 with TRBJ1-5, with 7 positions matching TRBD1. CDR1 is MNHNY and CDR2 is SVGAGI in the germline V gene (reference sequence). Losses at the gene ends were 7 bases for V and 9 bases for J; bases not matched to a gene: 15. CDR3 size: 15 residues. CDR3 in DNA: TGTGCCAGCACAGAGGGTGAGGGGGCTAGGGGGCCCCAGCATTTT. Translated: CASTEGEGARGPQHF.

The chain combines TRBV5-1 with TRBJ2-3; 8 bases are a match to TRBD2. Germline V CDR1 and CDR2: SGHRS, YFSETQ. The trim removed 0 bases at V and 6 bases at J, leaving 6 bases unmatched. The CDR3 sequence is 15 residues long. In DNA, the CDR3 is TGCGCCAGCAGCTTGGGACTAGCGTATTTGGATACGCAGTATTTT. This codes for CASSLGLAYLDTQYF.